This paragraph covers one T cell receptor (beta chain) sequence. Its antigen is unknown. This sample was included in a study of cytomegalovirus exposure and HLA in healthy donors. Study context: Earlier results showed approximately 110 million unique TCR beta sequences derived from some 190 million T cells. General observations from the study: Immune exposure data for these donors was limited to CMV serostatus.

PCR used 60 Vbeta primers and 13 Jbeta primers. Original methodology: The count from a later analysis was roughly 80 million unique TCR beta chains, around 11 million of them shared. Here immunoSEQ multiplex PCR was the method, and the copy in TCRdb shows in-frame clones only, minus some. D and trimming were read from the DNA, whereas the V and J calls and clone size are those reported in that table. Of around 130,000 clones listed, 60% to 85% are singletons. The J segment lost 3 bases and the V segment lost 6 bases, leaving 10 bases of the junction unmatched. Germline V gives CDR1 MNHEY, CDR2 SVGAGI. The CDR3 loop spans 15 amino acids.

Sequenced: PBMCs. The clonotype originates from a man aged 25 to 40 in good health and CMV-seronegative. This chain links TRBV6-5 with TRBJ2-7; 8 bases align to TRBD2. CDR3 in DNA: TGTGCCAGCAGACATGGTTGGCGGGAGGACTACGAGCAGTACTTC. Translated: CASRHGWREDYEQYF.